The 28 T cell receptor beta chains in this list originate from one sample, sequenced in a study of persistence of HIV-infected CD4 T cells. Antigens of these TCRs are unknown. Cells were stimulated with overlapping HIV-1 Gag 15-mer peptides. CD40L/CD69 double-negative CD45RO-high memory CD4+ T cells were collected. This was the immunoSEQ version 4 assay in survey mode. Data came from immunoSEQ multiplex PCR; TCRdb stores just in-frame clones and leaves some out. The table shows about 36,000 clones, with around four fifths occurring only once. The input for sequencing was cultured CD4+ T cells from PBMCs, taken from a patient who received antiretroviral therapy. The receptor source for this set is an adult with HIV. The donor label of this sample is uncertain.

The genes are TRBV6-5 and TRBJ1-1; 8 bases fit TRBD1. This CDR3 spans 14 amino acids. Germline CDR1 MNHEY, CDR2 SVGAGI. The J segment lost 3 bases and the V segment lost 5 bases, leaving 5 bases of the junction unmatched. The CDR3 sequence: CASSRIQGDTEAFF. The CDR3 DNA reads as TGTGCCAGCAGTCGTATACAGGGGGACACTGAAGCTTTCTTT.

The chain recombines TRBV29-1 with TRBJ1-3; D perhaps matches TRBD1 (5 bases). CDR3 length: 14 amino acids. The germline gives CDR1 SQVTM, CDR2 ANQGSEA. Trimming took off 6 bases at V and 7 bases at J, with 19 bases between the two ends. CDR3 loop: CSVGLGASGNTIYF. For the CDR3, the DNA is TGCAGCGTGGGCCTTGGGGCAAGTGGGAACACCATATATTTT.

The rearrangement links TRBV7-8 to TRBJ2-6, with 9 bases fitting TRBD1. This CDR3 contains 14 residues. The V gene end was trimmed by 6 bases and the J gene end by 3 bases; junction bases not matched to a gene: 0. The germline gives CDR1 SGHVS, CDR2 FQNEAQ. The CDR3, as DNA: TGTGCCAGCAGGACAGGGGGTGGGGCCAACGTCCTGACTTTC. Translation: CASRTGGGANVLTF.

This clone showed up just a few times. The V call is TRBV7-8, the J call TRBJ1-2, with 7 positions matching TRBD1. V shed 1 base, J shed 6 bases, and the junction held 8 bases outside the gene matches. CDR1 and CDR2 (germline): SGHVS, FQNEAQ. The CDR3 loop spans 15 amino acids. This CDR3 is CASSLGGSTGNGYTF. CDR3 nucleotides: TGTGCCAGCAGCTTAGGGGGCTCGACAGGGAATGGCTACACCTTC.

The J gene is TRBJ2-5, the V gene TRBV2; D unclear. Trimming cost V 1 base and J 3 bases, with 6 bases left between them. This CDR3 region has 13 residues. Germline CDR1 is SNHLY and CDR2 is FYNNEI. This CDR3 reads CASSEGLKETQYF. The CDR3 nucleotides are TGTGCCAGCAGTGAAGGGCTAAAAGAGACCCAGTACTTC.

The V gene is TRBV5-1, the J gene TRBJ1-6; 7 bases are shared with TRBD1. The junction had 7 bases not matched to a gene; V was cut back by 9 bases and J by 7 bases. The CDR3 runs to 13 residues. Per the germline V gene, CDR1 is SGHRS and CDR2 is YFSETQ. The CDR3 nucleotides are TGCGCCACCAGGGACAGTGGGAATTCACCCCTCCACTTT. Translating it yields CATRDSGNSPLHF.

The rearrangement uses TRBV6-1 and TRBJ2-7; a possible D gene is TRBD2 (7 bases). The CDR3 covers 15 residues. V was trimmed by 1 base and J by 6 bases, leaving 16 bases between them. From germline, CDR1 is MNHNS and CDR2 SASEGT. As DNA, the CDR3 is TGTGCCAGCAGTGAAGAGGGGGGGGCTTGGTCCGAGCAGTACGTC. Translation gives CASSEEGGAWSEQYV.

J is TRBJ1-5 and V is TRBV4-1; D is unresolved. This CDR3 spans 16 amino acids. V gave up 1 base and J gave up 7 bases, with 17 bases separating them. The V gene's germline CDR1 is MGHRA and CDR2 YSYEKL. The DNA for the CDR3 is TGCGCCAGCAGCCAAGTAGGAGGGAGGACCGAACAGCCCCAGCATTTT. It yields the protein CASSQVGGRTEQPQHF.

This clone was detected only once. The genes are TRBV9 and TRBJ2-7; 9 bases are a match to TRBD1. The ends lost 3 bases at V and 2 bases at J; junction bases unmatched: 6. CDR1 is SGDLS, CDR2 YYNGEE, per germline. The CDR3 has 15 amino acids. CDR3 in amino acids: CASSEGTGLPYEQYF. In DNA, the CDR3 is TGTGCCAGCAGCGAGGGGACAGGGCTACCCTACGAGCAGTACTTC.

The V gene is TRBV7-3, the J gene TRBJ2-2; 7 bases map to TRBD1. The V segment lost 4 bases and the J segment 6 bases; nucleotides outside the gene matches: 5. Germline assignment: CDR1 SGHTA and CDR2 FQGTGA. CDR3 size: 14 residues. The CDR3, as DNA: TGTGCCAGCAGCTCGACAGGGAAGGCCGGGGAGCTGTTTTTT. It specifies CASSSTGKAGELFF.

The chain couples TRBV5-1 to TRBJ1-6, with D unresolved. V dropped 0 bases and J dropped 5 bases, with 9 bases sitting between them. The CDR3 has 15 residues. Germline V gene data show CDR1 as SGHRS and CDR2 as YFSETQ. The CDR3 is CASSLEWANNSPLHF. Written as DNA, the CDR3 is TGCGCCAGCAGCTTGGAATGGGCGAATAATTCACCCCTCCACTTT.

The rearrangement links TRBV9 to TRBJ2-7; 7 bases align to TRBD1. The CDR3 extends over 14 amino acids. CDR1 is SGDLS, CDR2 YYNGEE, per germline. Unmatched junction bases numbered 6, after V lost 4 bases and J lost 2 bases. The CDR3 DNA reads as TGTGCCAGCAGCCCGGGACAGCTAACCTACGAGCAGTACTTC. It is translated as CASSPGQLTYEQYF. Full variable domain (rest looked up from reference TRBV9 and TRBJ2-7): DSGVTQTPKHLITATGQRVTLRCSPRSGDLSVYWYQQSLDQGLQFLIQYYNGEERAKGNILERFSAQQFPDLHSELNLSSLELGDSALYFCASSPGQLTYEQYFGPGTRLTVT.

This clone was seen only once. This chain uses TRBV18 with TRBJ2-3; 10 positions match TRBD2. The CDR3 is made up of 15 amino acids. Germline CDR1 is KGHSH and CDR2 is LQKENI. Unmatched junction bases numbered 7, after V lost 8 bases and J lost 2 bases. The CDR3 sequence is CASRRTSGNTDTQYF. The DNA for the CDR3 is TGTGCCAGCCGAAGGACTAGCGGAAACACAGATACGCAGTATTTT.

The chain links TRBV7-9 to TRBJ1-4; D is unclear. The V end was cut by 4 bases, the J end by 6 bases, with 12 bases between. Germline CDR1 and CDR2: SEHNR and FQNEAQ (reference sequence). CDR3 length: 14 residues. The CDR3 here is CASSSRDTHEKLFF. CDR3 sequence (DNA): TGTGCCAGCAGCTCTAGGGATACCCATGAAAAACTGTTTTTT.

CDR3 DNA: TGTGCCAGCAGTGTGTACAGAATTGAAGCTTTCTTT. Translation: CASSVYRIEAFF. The chain recombines TRBV2 with TRBJ1-1; D remains unclear. The CDR3 has 12 residues. Trimming shortened V by 4 bases and J by 7 bases, and 10 bases separated the two germline ends. Germline V gene lookup returns CDR1 SNHLY and CDR2 FYNNEI.

The sample holds one count of this clone. The chain links TRBV5-5 to TRBJ1-4; possibly TRBD1 for D (5 bases). Trimming cost V 4 bases and J 4 bases, with 11 bases left between them. CDR1 SGHKS and CDR2 YYEKEE come from the germline V gene (reference sequence). The CDR3 spans 14 residues. DNA for the CDR3: TGTGCCAGCAGCGCCCGGGACTATAATGAAAAACTGTTTTTT. Its translation is CASSARDYNEKLFF.

The CDR3 DNA reads TGCGCCAGCAGCTTGAGCACATCTAACAATGAGCAGTTCTTC. Residues: CASSLSTSNNEQFF. The V and J genes are TRBV5-1 and TRBJ2-1; D gene ambiguous. The V gene's germline CDR1 is SGHRS and CDR2 YFSETQ. CDR3 length equals 14 residues. Trimming cost V 1 base and J 5 bases, with 10 bases left between them. The full variable domain, its missing parts supplied by reference TRBV5-1 and TRBJ2-1, is KAGVTQTPRYLIKTRGQQVTLSCSPISGHRSVSWYQQTPGQGLQFLFEYFSETQRNKGNFPGRFSGRQFSNSRSEMNVSTLELGDSALYLCASSLSTSNNEQFFGPGTRLTVL.

The rearrangement joins TRBV7-9 to TRBJ1-2; D is unclear. Germline V gene sequence: CDR1 SEHNR, CDR2 FQNEAQ (reference sequence). The CDR3 has 14 residues. Between the trimmed V and J ends, which lost 4 bases and 9 bases, there was a span of 18 bases. The CDR3 loop is CASSSSGQPGSYTF. Here the CDR3 DNA reads TGTGCCAGCAGCTCCTCTGGCCAGCCTGGGAGCTACACCTTC.

This chain links TRBV5-4 with TRBJ2-2; 9 positions match TRBD2. Germline loops: CDR1 SGHNT, CDR2 YYREEE (reference sequence). CDR3 size: 14 residues. J gave up 5 bases and V 5 bases, and 4 bases lay outside the gene matches. This CDR3 reads CASRGTSKTGELFF. The CDR3 DNA reads as TGTGCCAGCAGGGGGACTAGCAAGACCGGGGAGCTGTTTTTT.

The V and J genes are TRBV7-2 and TRBJ2-1; 8 bases fit TRBD1. The CDR3 spans 14 residues. Germline V gene sequence: CDR1 SGHTA, CDR2 FQGNSA. The V gene end was trimmed by 4 bases and the J gene end by 10 bases; junction bases not matched to a gene: 9. The CDR3 loop reads CASSSRTGTDEQFF. DNA for the CDR3: TGTGCCAGCAGCTCCCGGACAGGGACGGACGAGCAGTTCTTC.

The rearrangement joins TRBV5-1 to TRBJ1-2; D is unclear. CDR3 length equals 14 residues. Germline CDR1 is SGHRS and CDR2 is YFSETQ. V lost 0 bases, J lost 1 base, and 7 bases lay in between. Here the CDR3 DNA reads TGCGCCAGCAGCTTGGGAGAGATTAACTATGGCTACACCTTC. Amino acid sequence: CASSLGEINYGYTF.

The gene calls are TRBV27 and TRBJ2-7, with D tentatively TRBD1 (6 bases). Germline CDR1 MNHEY, CDR2 SMNVEV (reference sequence). This CDR3 comprises 14 residues. V was clipped by 1 base and J by 5 bases, with 12 bases between them. CDR3 loop: CASSLLGARNEQYF. In nucleotides, the CDR3 is TGTGCCAGCAGTTTATTGGGGGCGCGGAACGAGCAGTACTTC.

The CDR3 coding sequence is TGCGCCAGCAGCTCAGCGGGGGGCATCACAGATACGCAGTATTTT. Amino acids: CASSSAGGITDTQYF. This chain joins TRBV5-1 and TRBJ2-3; TRBD2 matches at 9 bases. Trimming at V came to 3 bases and at J to 2 bases, leaving 4 bases not matched to a gene. This CDR3 has 15 residues. Per germline, CDR1 SGHRS and CDR2 YFSETQ.

This chain links TRBV30 with TRBJ2-1, with 7 bases lining up with TRBD2. V was clipped by 1 base and J by 3 bases; unmatched bases: 6. Germline V CDR1 and CDR2: GTSNPN, SVGIG (reference sequence). This CDR3 spans 15 amino acids. CDR3 nucleotides: TGTGCCTGGAGTGGAGGCGGGGGAAACTACAATGAGCAGTTCTTC. Its protein product is CAWSGGGGNYNEQFF.

The gene calls are TRBV18 and TRBJ2-7, with D uncertain. The CDR3 covers 12 residues. Trimming stripped 4 bases from V and 4 bases from J, with 8 bases between. Germline CDR1 and CDR2: KGHSH and LQKENI. In nucleotides, the CDR3 is TGTGCCAGCTCACGAAAATCGTACGAGCAGTACTTC. This codes for CASSRKSYEQYF.

This clone was counted between two and nine times. The chain employs TRBV6-5 and TRBJ1-1; the match to TRBD1 covers 8 bases. This CDR3 spans 15 amino acids. The germline V gene has CDR1 MNHEY and CDR2 SVGAGI. With 4 bases clipped from V and 1 base from J, the junction kept 5 bases outside the gene matches. CDR3 sequence: CASSFQTGANTEAFF. The CDR3 bases are TGTGCCAGCAGTTTCCAGACAGGGGCGAACACTGAAGCTTTCTTT.

The rearrangement joins TRBV12-5 to TRBJ2-2; the match to TRBD1 covers 11 bases. This CDR3 spans 19 amino acids. Per germline, CDR1 LGHNT and CDR2 FRNRAP. V gave up 2 bases and J gave up 0 bases; unmatched junction bases: 8. The DNA for the CDR3 is TGTGCTAGTGGTTTGAGGACAGGGGGCATGAGATCGAACACCGGGGAGCTGTTTTTT. It translates to CASGLRTGGMRSNTGELFF.

The chain joins TRBV19 to TRBJ2-3, with D possibly matching TRBD1 (6 bases). Trimming cost V 6 bases and J 2 bases, with 12 bases left between them. Germline values: CDR1 LNHDA, CDR2 SQIVND (reference sequence). The CDR3 has 14 residues. This chain's CDR3 is CASSPQGHTDTQYF. CDR3 coding DNA: TGTGCCAGTAGCCCGCAGGGGCACACAGATACGCAGTATTTT.